This T cell receptor beta chain was identified during a study of beta chain features in type 1 diabetes. For the study at large: Age and gender were similar between patients and healthy donors, as were cell yields.

The authors reverse transcribed all of the isolated RNA, so sequencing captured expressed TCRB transcripts. Profiled with immunoSEQ multiplex PCR; TCRdb holds only in-frame clones, not every one. In the table there are about 340,000 clones, around 9.7% of which are singletons. Comments on this clone: Its antigen remains unidentified.

The CDR3 runs 17 residues. Germline V CDR1 and CDR2: SEHNR, FQNEAQ (reference sequence). The V and J ends lost 1 base and 0 bases, in that order; junction bases with no gene match: 6. The study's findings and limits: Shortening that was moderate but significant affected the TCRB CDR3s of Type 1 diabetes patients in all four CD4+ subsets. Shorter templates might be favored by PCR, and equally so in patients and in controls.

Cell sorting via CD45RO/CCR7/CD25/CD127/CD95/CD27 was performed to obtain CD4+ naive, central memory, regulatory and stem cell-like memory cells. V is TRBV7-9 and J is TRBJ2-3, with TRBD2 identical over 8 bases. This receptor was taken from a man younger than 45 with type 1 diabetes. Sequencing was done on a sample of central memory CD4+ T cells from blood. The CDR3 nucleotides read TGTGCCAGCAGCTTAGGCGGGGGGATCACTAGCACAGATACGCAGTATTTT. Residues: CASSLGGGITSTDTQYF.